These T cell receptor beta chains were read from a single sample in a study of blood T cell repertoires in COVID-19. The data were produced by immunoSEQ multiplex PCR, yet TCRdb's version contains in-frame clones alone and is incomplete. The data contain roughly 200,000 clones, about four fifths of them singletons. Sequenced material: peripheral blood. The receptors here all came from a woman aged 60-70 years with COVID-19, enrolled during active disease. Both conserved end residues are part of each CDR3. The D gene is left open where the match is weak. A row's size may be missing; if present it is once, few, many or a size class.

size,V,J,D,DNA,CDR3
.,TRBV5-1,TRBJ2-1,TRBD1,TGCGCCAGCAGCTTGATGACAGGGGGCGGGAATGAGCAGTTCTTC,CASSLMTGGGNEQFF
few,TRBV24-1,TRBJ1-5,.,TGTGCCACCAGTGATTCGGGGGGCCAGGGAAGCAATCAGCCCCAGCATTTT,CATSDSGGQGSNQPQHF
once,TRBV28,TRBJ1-2,.,TGTGCCAGCAGTTTAGGGGGGGTTCTTAATGGCTACACCTTC,CASSLGGVLNGYTF
.,TRBV6-6,TRBJ1-2,.,TGTGCCAGCAGTCCCTTTCCCCCCCGGGATCTACCAAAATATGGCTACACCTTC,CASSPFPPRDLPKYGYTF
.,TRBV27,TRBJ1-5,.,TGTGCCAGCAGTTACGGGAGTGGGAGCAATCAGCCCCAGCATTTT,CASSYGSGSNQPQHF
.,TRBV6-5,TRBJ2-3,TRBD2,TGTGCCAGCAGACTAGCGGGGGGGGCGACAGATACGCAGTATTTT,CASRLAGGATDTQYF
.,TRBV27,TRBJ2-2,.,TGTGCCAGCAGTTTAACCCAGGGGAACACCGGGGAGCTGTTTTTT,CASSLTQGNTGELFF
.,TRBV6-5,TRBJ2-2,.,TGTGCCAGCAGTTACGGGATCCTCAGGGTTGCCGGGGAGCTGTTTTTT,CASSYGILRVAGELFF
once,TRBV27,TRBJ2-3,TRBD2,TGTGCCAGCACCACTATTAGACTAGCGGGAGGGCCAGATACGCAGTATTTT,CASTTIRLAGGPDTQYF
many,TRBV6-5,TRBJ1-1,.,TGTGCCACCGCGACATCCAGAAACTCTGAAGCTTTCTTT,CATATSRNSEAFF
.,TRBV3-1/TRBV3-2,TRBJ2-2,.,TGTGCCAGCAGCCGACAACAGGGCGCCGGGGAGCTGTTTTTT,CASSRQQGAGELFF
.,TRBV2,TRBJ1-1,.,TGTGCCAGCAGGCGCCCAGGACAGATGAACACTGAAGCTTTCTTT,CASRRPGQMNTEAFF
.,TRBV5-4,TRBJ2-2,TRBD2,TGTGCCAGCAGCCCAAGGGGAGGGTTGTACGGGGAGCTGTTTTTT,CASSPRGGLYGELFF
.,TRBV19,TRBJ2-7,TRBD1,TGTGCCAGTAGTATCTTCGCAGGGGGCTACTACGAGCAGTACTTC,CASSIFAGGYYEQYF
.,TRBV10-3,TRBJ2-3,.,TGTGCCACCATGGCGGGATTCAGCACAGATACGCAGTATTTT,CATMAGFSTDTQYF
.,TRBV5-1,TRBJ2-1,TRBD1,TGCGCCAGCAGCTTGCCGGGACAGGGCCGTAAGCAGTTCTTC,CASSLPGQGRKQFF
.,TRBV3-1/TRBV3-2,TRBJ1-2,TRBD1,TGTGCCAGCAGCCTAATACAGGGGGCAGGGGGCTACACCTTC,CASSLIQGAGGYTF
.,TRBV19,TRBJ1-2,.,TGTGCCAGCGCCCGAGACGGAGATAACTATGGCTACACCTTC,CASARDGDNYGYTF
.,TRBV14,TRBJ2-5,.,TGTGCCAGCAGCCACCCCGAGAGGACCCAGTACTTC,CASSHPERTQYF
.,TRBV19,TRBJ2-5,TRBD1,TGTGCCAGTAGTCGGACAGGGGGAAACCAAGAGACCCAGTACTTC,CASSRTGGNQETQYF
.,TRBV12-3/TRBV12-4,TRBJ1-2,TRBD1,TGTGCCAGCAGTTCGGGACAGGGCCATGGCTACACCTTC,CASSSGQGHGYTF
.,TRBV11-2,TRBJ1-1,.,TGTGCCAGCAGCTTAGGTGGGGCCAGGGGGAACACTGAAGCTTTCTTT,CASSLGGARGNTEAFF
.,TRBV5-8,TRBJ2-2,TRBD1,TGTGCCAGCACCGAGACAGGGGGCAATACCGGGGAGCTGTTTTTT,CASTETGGNTGELFF
few,TRBV6-5,TRBJ1-6,.,TGTGCCAGTGCGGGACCGTATAATTCACCCCTCCACTTT,CASAGPYNSPLHF
.,TRBV5-6,TRBJ2-1,.,TGTGCCAGCAGCCGTACCTACAATGAGCAGTTCTTC,CASSRTYNEQFF
.,TRBV6-4,TRBJ2-3,TRBD2,TGTGCCAGCAGTGACTCATCGAGCGGGGAGACAGATACGCAGTATTTT,CASSDSSSGETDTQYF
.,TRBV18,TRBJ2-7,TRBD1,TGTGCCAGCTCCACGGGCACCGGGACAGGGGGCCCCCACGAGCAGTACTTC,CASSTGTGTGGPHEQYF
.,TRBV5-1,TRBJ2-1,TRBD1,TGCGCCAGCAGCCTCCGACAGGGATCCTACAATGAGCAGTTCTTC,CASSLRQGSYNEQFF
few,TRBV11-2,TRBJ1-5,.,TGTGCCAGCAGCTTAAGCCCTGTTTTGAGCGGGCAGCCCCAGCATTTT,CASSLSPVLSGQPQHF
few,TRBV7-9,TRBJ2-1,.,TGTGCCAGCAGATCGGAGGGGAAGGGATACAATGAGCAGTTCTTC,CASRSEGKGYNEQFF
.,TRBV27,TRBJ2-3,TRBD2,TGTGCCAGCAGTCGACTAGCGGGGGGCACGGATACGCAGTATTTT,CASSRLAGGTDTQYF
.,TRBV5-1,TRBJ2-1,TRBD2,TGCGCCAGCAGCCTCCTGGGCGGGGGGGCGAGGGAGCAGTTCTTC,CASSLLGGGAREQFF
once,TRBV29-1,TRBJ2-5,.,TGCAGCGTTGAAGATCCGAGTATAGAGACCCAGTACTTC,CSVEDPSIETQYF
.,TRBV28,TRBJ1-5,TRBD1,TGTGCCAGCAGTTACCGGGACAGGATCGATTTTAGCAATCAGCCCCAGCATTTT,CASSYRDRIDFSNQPQHF
.,TRBV6-8,TRBJ2-7,TRBD2,TGTGCCAGCGGGGGAGGGACTCGTCCGACCTACGAGCAGTACTTC,CASGGGTRPTYEQYF
.,TRBV20-1,TRBJ2-3,.,TGCAGTGCTAGTGTTTCTAGCACAGATACGCAGTATTTT,CSASVSSTDTQYF
.,TRBV20-1,TRBJ2-7,.,TGCAGTGCTAGTGGAGGGACTCTCGGCTACGAGCAGTACTTC,CSASGGTLGYEQYF
.,TRBV2,TRBJ1-3,.,TGTGCCAGCAGTGAAGCGCCGGGACTGTTCTCTGGAAACACCATATATTTT,CASSEAPGLFSGNTIYF
.,TRBV12-3/TRBV12-4,TRBJ1-1,.,TGTGCCAGCAGACCAGGGGAGAACACTGAAGCTTTCTTT,CASRPGENTEAFF
.,TRBV18,TRBJ1-5,.,TGTGCCAGCTCACCCGACTCCCGGGGGAATAGCAATCAGCCCCAGCATTTT,CASSPDSRGNSNQPQHF
few,TRBV18,TRBJ2-5,TRBD2,TGTGCCAGCTCCCGCTTCCCGACTAGCGGGAGTTCGCAAGAGACCCAGTACTTC,CASSRFPTSGSSQETQYF